The entry below describes one T cell receptor beta chain. Then a second PCR, running roughly 6 to 11 cycles, was carried out with a sample-barcoded 5' primer and a J-beta primer mix. TCRdb re-called the 5' RACE reads through MiXCR, storing one row per CDR3 protein. The sample records hundreds of thousands of distinct CDR3 sequences, around a quarter being singletons. With 6 bases clipped from V and 5 bases from J, the junction kept 13 bases outside the gene matches. This CDR3 has 17 amino acids. The data are from a study of blood T cells in healthy people across ages. This sample was shared with a second study, whose subject was T cells of mothers and their children.

The TCR comes from a boy aged 5 to 17 in good health. This chain uses TRBV12-3 or TRBV12-4 with TRBJ2-3, with 11 bases lining up with TRBD2. Sequencing input: blood. CDR3 amino acids: CASRKRAGLAGGDTQYF. CDR3 sequence (DNA): TGTGCCAGCAGAAAACGCGCTGGCCTAGCGGGGGGAGATACGCAGTATTTT.